This entry lists 2 T cell receptor beta chains sequenced from one sample in a study of T-cell memory formation after mild COVID-19. TCRdb independently ran MiXCR on the 5' RACE reads; one entry per CDR3 protein. The table lists roughly 500,000 distinct CDR3 sequences, approximately 20% of them singletons. The sequencing sample was made of PBMCs or a T cell subset sorted from them (not recorded which). Every receptor here comes from an adult woman who had mild COVID-19 (a few samples of this study predate the infection). Cell type and time point are not known.

This clonotype showed up just a few times. The chain employs TRBV4-2 and TRBJ2-1; D might be TRBD2 (6 bases). Germline V gene lookup returns CDR1 LGHNA and CDR2 YNFKEQ. This CDR3 is 18 amino acids long. The V end lost 3 bases, the J end lost 0 bases, and 18 bases lay between the germline ends. The CDR3 sequence is CASSQTLASGDSYNEQFF. CDR3 sequence (DNA): TGTGCCAGCAGCCAGACCCTAGCTTCGGGAGACTCCTACAATGAGCAGTTCTTC.

The rearrangement uses TRBV4-1 and TRBJ2-5; no clear D. There are 17 residues in the CDR3. Germline V gene data show CDR1 as MGHRA and CDR2 as YSYEKL. V shed 4 bases and J shed 0 bases, with 18 bases lying between them. The chain's CDR3 is CASSPGVLTMYQETQYF. The CDR3 nucleotides read TGCGCCAGCAGCCCTGGGGTACTTACGATGTACCAAGAGACCCAGTACTTC.